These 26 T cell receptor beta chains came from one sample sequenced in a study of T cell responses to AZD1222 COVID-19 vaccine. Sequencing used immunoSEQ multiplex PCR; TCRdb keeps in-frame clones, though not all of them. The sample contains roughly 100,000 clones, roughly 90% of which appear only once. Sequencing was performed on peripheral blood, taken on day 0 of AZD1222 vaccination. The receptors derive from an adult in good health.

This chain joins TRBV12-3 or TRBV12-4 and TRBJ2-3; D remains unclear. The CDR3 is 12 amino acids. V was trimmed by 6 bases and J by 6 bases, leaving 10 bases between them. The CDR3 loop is CASSSHFDTQYF. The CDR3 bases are TGTGCCAGCAGCAGCCATTTTGATACGCAGTATTTT.

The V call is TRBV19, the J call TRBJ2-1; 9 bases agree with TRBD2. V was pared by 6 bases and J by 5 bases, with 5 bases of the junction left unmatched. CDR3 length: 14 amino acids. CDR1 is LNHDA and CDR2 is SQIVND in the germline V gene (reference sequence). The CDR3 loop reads CASRASGEDNEQFF. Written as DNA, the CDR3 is TGTGCCAGTAGGGCTAGCGGGGAAGACAATGAGCAGTTCTTC.

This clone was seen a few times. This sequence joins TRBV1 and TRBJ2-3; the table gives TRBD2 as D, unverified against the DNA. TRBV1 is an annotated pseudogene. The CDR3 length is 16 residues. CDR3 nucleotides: TGCACCAGCAGCCACACGTGGCGGGGGGGACCAGATACGCAGTATTTT. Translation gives CTSSHTWRGGPDTQYF.

The CDR3 is CASQVAGELFF. DNA for the CDR3: TGTGCCAGCCAGGTCGCCGGGGAGCTGTTTTTT. The chain joins TRBV28 to TRBJ2-2; no firm D call. Germline V gene sequence: CDR1 MDHEN, CDR2 SYDVKM. Trimming cost V 8 bases and J 6 bases, with 7 bases left between them. The CDR3 extends over 11 amino acids. The full variable domain, its missing parts supplied by reference TRBV28 and TRBJ2-2, is DVKVTQSSRYLVKRTGEKVFLECVQDMDHENMFWYRQDPGLGLRLIYFSYDVKMKEKGDIPEGYSVSREKKERFSLILESASTNQTSMYLCASQVAGELFFGEGSRLTVL.

The chain's CDR3 is CSVEEGRTTGNTIYF. The DNA of the CDR3 is TGCAGCGTTGAAGAAGGTAGGACAACTGGAAACACCATATATTTT. The chain links TRBV29-1 to TRBJ1-3, with D possibly matching TRBD1 (5 bases). This CDR3 has 15 residues. The V end was cut by 0 bases, the J end by 2 bases, with 11 bases between. CDR1 SQVTM and CDR2 ANQGSEA come from the germline V gene.

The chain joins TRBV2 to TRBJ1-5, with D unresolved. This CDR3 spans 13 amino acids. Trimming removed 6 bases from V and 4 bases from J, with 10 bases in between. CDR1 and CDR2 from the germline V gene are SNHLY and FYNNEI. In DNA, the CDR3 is TGTGCCAGCAGGTTGACGGAGAATCAGCCCCAGCATTTT. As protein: CASRLTENQPQHF.

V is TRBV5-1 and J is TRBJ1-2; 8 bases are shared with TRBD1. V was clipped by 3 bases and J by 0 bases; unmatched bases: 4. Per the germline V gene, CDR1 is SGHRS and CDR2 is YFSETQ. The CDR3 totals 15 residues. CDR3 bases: TGCGCCAGCAGCTGGGGGACAGGCGCTAACTATGGCTACACCTTC. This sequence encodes CASSWGTGANYGYTF.

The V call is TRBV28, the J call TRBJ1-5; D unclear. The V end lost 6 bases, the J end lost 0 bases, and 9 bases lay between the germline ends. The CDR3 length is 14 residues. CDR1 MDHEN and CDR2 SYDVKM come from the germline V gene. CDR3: CASRPGSSNQPQHF. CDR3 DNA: TGTGCCAGCAGGCCCGGGAGTAGCAATCAGCCCCAGCATTTT.

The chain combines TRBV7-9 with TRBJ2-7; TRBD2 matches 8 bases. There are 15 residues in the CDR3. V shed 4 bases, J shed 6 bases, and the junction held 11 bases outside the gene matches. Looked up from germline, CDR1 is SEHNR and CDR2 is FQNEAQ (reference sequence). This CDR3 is CASSSGERGYSEQYF. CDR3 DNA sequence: TGTGCCAGCAGCTCCGGGGAGCGGGGGTATAGCGAGCAGTACTTC. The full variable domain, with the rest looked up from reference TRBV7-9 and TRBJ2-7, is DTGVSQNPRHKITKRGQNVTFRCDPISEHNRLYWYRQTLGQGPEFLTYFQNEAQLEKSRLLSDRFSAERPKGSFSTLEIQRTEQGDSAMYLCASSSGERGYSEQYFGPGTRLTVT.

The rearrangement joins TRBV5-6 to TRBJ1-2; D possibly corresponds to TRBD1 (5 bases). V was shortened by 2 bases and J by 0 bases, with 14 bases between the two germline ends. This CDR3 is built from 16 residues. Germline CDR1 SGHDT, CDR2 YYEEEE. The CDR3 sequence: CASSFYHRLANYGYTF. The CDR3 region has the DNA TGTGCCAGCAGCTTTTATCACAGGTTGGCTAACTATGGCTACACCTTC.

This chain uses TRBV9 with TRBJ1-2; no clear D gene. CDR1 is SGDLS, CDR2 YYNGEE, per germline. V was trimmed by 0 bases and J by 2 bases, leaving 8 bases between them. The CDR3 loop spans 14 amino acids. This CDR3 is CASSVGGRNYGYTF. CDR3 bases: TGTGCCAGCAGCGTAGGTGGCAGAAACTATGGCTACACCTTC.

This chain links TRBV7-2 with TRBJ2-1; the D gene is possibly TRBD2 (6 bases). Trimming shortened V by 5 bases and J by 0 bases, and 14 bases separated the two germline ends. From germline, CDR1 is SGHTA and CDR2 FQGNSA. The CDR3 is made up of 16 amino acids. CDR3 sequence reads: CASSPDASASYNEQFF. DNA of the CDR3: TGTGCCAGCAGCCCAGACGCTAGCGCCTCCTACAATGAGCAGTTCTTC.

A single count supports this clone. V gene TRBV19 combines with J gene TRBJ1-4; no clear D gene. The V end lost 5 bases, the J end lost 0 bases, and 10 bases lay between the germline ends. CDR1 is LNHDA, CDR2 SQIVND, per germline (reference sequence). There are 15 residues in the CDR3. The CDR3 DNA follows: TGTGCCAGTAGTCCCGCGGCCTCAACTAATGAAAAACTGTTTTTT. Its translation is CASSPAASTNEKLFF.

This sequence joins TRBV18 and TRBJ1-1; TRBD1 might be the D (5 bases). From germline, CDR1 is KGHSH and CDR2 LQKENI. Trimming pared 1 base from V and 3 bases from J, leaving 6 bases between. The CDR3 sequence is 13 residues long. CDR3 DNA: TGTGCCAGCTCACCACAGACAGACACTGAAGCTTTCTTT. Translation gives CASSPQTDTEAFF.

The CDR3 DNA follows: TGTGCCAGCAGCCCCTCGGCGGGACTAGTCTCCTACAATGAGCAGTTCTTC. This codes for CASSPSAGLVSYNEQFF. The chain couples TRBV5-5 to TRBJ2-1; 8 bases map to TRBD2. J lost 0 bases, V lost 4 bases, and 9 bases had no gene match. The length of the CDR3 is 17 residues. The V gene's germline CDR1 is SGHKS and CDR2 YYEKEE (reference sequence).

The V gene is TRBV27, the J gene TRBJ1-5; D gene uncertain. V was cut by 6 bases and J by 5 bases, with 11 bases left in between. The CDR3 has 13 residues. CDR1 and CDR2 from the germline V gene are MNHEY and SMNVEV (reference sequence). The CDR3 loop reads CASSLTIDQPQHF. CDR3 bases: TGTGCCAGCAGCCTCACGATCGATCAGCCCCAGCATTTT.

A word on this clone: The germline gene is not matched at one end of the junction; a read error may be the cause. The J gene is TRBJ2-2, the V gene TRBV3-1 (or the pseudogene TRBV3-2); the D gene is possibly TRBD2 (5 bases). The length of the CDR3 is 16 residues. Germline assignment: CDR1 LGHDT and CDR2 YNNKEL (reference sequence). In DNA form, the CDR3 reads TGTGCCAGCAGCAAAGAGCGGCCTACGAACACCGGGGAGCTGTTTTTT. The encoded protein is CASSKERPTNTGELFF.

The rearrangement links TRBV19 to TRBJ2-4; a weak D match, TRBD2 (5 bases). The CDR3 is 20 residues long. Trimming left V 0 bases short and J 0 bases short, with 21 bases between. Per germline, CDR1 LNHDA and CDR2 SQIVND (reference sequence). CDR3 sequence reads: CASSIDSSPEAAIAKNIQYF. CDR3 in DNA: TGTGCCAGTAGTATAGACTCGTCCCCGGAGGCAGCAATAGCCAAAAACATTCAGTACTTC.

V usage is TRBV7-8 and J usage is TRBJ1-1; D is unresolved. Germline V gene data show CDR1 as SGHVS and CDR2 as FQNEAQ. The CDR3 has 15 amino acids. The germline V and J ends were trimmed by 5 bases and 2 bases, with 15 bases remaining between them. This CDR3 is CASSPLTRLNTEAFF. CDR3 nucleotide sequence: TGTGCCAGCAGCCCTTTGACAAGGCTTAACACTGAAGCTTTCTTT.

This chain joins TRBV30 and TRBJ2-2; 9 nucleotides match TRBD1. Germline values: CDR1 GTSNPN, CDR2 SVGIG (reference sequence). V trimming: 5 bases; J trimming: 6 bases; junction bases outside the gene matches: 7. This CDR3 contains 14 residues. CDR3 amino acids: CAWDRGQGPGELFF. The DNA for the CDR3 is TGTGCCTGGGATAGGGGACAGGGCCCCGGGGAGCTGTTTTTT.

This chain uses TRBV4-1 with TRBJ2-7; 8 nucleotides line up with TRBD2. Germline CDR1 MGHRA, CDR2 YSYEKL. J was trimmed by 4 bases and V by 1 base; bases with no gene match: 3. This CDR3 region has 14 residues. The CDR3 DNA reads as TGCGCCAGCAGCCAAGCGAAGCGGGGGTACGAGCAGTACTTC. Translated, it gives CASSQAKRGYEQYF.

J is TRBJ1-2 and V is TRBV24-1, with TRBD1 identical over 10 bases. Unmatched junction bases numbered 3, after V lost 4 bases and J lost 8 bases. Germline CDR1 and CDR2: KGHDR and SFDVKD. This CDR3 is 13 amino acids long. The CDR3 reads CATSEWTGGGYTF. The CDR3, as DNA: TGTGCCACCAGTGAGTGGACAGGGGGGGGCTACACCTTC.

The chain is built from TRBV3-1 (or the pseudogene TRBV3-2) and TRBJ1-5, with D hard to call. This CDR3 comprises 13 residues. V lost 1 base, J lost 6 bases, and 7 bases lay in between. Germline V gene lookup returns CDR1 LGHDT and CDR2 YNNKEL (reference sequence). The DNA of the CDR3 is TGTGCCAGCAGCCAAGGGCAAGGTCAGCCCCAGCATTTT. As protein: CASSQGQGQPQHF.

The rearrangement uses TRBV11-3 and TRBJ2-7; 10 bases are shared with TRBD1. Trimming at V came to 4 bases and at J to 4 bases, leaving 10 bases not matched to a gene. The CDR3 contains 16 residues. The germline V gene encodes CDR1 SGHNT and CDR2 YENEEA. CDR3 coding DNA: TGTGCCAGCAGCTCTTACACCGGGACAGGGGATTACGAGCAGTACTTC. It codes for CASSSYTGTGDYEQYF. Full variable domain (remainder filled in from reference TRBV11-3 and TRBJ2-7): EAGVVQSPRYKIIEKKQPVAFWCNPISGHNTLYWYLQNLGQGPELLIRYENEEAVDDSQLPKDRFSAERLKGVDSTLKIQPAELGDSAVYLCASSSYTGTGDYEQYFGPGTRLTVT.

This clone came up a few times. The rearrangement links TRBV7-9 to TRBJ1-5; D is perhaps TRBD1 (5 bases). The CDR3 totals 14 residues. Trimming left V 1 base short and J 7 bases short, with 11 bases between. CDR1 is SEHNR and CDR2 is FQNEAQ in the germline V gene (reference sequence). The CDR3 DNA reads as TGTGCCAGCAGCTTAGGGGACGGCGGACAGCCCCAGCATTTT. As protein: CASSLGDGGQPQHF.

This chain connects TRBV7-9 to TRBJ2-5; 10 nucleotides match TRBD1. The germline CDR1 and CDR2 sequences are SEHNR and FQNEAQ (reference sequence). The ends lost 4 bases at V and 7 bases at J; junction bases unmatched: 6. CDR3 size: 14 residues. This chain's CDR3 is CASSYGTGVGTQYF. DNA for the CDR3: TGTGCCAGCAGCTACGGGACAGGGGTAGGGACCCAGTACTTC.